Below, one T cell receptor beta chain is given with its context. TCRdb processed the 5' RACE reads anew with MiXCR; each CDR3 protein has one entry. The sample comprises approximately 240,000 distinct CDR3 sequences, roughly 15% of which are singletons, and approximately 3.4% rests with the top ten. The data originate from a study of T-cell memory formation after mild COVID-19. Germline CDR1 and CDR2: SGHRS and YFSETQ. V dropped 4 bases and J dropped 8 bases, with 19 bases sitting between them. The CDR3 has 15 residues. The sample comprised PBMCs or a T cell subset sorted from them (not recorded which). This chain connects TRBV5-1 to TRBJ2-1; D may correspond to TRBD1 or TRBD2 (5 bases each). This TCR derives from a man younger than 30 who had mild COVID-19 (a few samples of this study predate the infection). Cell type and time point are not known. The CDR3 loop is CASSMDSPRDHEQFF. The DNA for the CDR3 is TGCGCCAGCAGCATGGACTCACCCAGGGACCATGAGCAGTTCTTC.